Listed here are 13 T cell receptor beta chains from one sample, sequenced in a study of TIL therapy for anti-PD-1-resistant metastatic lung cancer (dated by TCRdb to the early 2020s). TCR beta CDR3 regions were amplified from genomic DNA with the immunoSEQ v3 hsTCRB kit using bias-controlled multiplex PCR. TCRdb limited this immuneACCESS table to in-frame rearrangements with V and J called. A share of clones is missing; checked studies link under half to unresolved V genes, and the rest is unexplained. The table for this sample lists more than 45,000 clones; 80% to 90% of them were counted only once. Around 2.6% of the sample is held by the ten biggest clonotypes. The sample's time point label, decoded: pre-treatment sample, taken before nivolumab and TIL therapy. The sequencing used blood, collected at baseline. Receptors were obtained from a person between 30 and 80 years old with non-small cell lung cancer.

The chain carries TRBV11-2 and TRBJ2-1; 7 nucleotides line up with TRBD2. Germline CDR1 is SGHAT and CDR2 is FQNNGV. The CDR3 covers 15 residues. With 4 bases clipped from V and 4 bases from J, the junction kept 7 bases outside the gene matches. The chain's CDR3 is CASSSQRGDYNEQFF. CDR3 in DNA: TGTGCCAGCAGCTCCCAGCGGGGAGATTACAATGAGCAGTTCTTC.

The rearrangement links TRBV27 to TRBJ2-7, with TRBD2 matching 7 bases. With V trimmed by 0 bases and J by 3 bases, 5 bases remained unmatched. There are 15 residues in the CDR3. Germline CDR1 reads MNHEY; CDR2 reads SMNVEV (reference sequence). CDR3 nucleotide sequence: TGTGCCAGCAGTTTATCGTGGGGGGGATACTACGAGCAGTACTTC. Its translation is CASSLSWGGYYEQYF.

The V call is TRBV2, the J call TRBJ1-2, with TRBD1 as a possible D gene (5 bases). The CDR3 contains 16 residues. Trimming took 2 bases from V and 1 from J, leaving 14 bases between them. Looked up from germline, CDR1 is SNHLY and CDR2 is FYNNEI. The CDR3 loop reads CASSESARVYNYGYTF. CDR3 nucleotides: TGTGCCAGCAGTGAATCCGCCAGGGTATATAACTATGGCTACACCTTC.

The CDR3 sequence is CASSPLGGGANEQYF. The CDR3, as DNA: TGTGCCAGCAGTCCTTTAGGTGGAGGGGCAAACGAGCAGTACTTC. The gene calls are TRBV27 and TRBJ2-7; a weak D match, TRBD2 (6 bases). V was clipped by 5 bases and J by 5 bases, with 19 bases between them. The length of the CDR3 is 15 residues. Germline V gene lookup returns CDR1 MNHEY and CDR2 SMNVEV (reference sequence).

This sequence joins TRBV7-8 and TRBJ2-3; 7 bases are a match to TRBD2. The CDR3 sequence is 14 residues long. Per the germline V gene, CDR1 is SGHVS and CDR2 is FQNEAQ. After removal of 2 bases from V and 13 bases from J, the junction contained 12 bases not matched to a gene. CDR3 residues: CASSLSVLAEVEYF. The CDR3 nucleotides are TGTGCCAGCAGCTTAAGTGTGCTAGCGGAGGTGGAGTATTTT.

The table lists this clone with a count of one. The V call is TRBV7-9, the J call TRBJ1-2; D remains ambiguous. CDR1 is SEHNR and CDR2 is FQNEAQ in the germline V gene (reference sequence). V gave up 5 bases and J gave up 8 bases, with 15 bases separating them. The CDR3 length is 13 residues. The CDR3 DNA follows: TGTGCCAGCAGCACGACGGCAGTTTACGGCTACACCTTC. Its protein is CASSTTAVYGYTF.

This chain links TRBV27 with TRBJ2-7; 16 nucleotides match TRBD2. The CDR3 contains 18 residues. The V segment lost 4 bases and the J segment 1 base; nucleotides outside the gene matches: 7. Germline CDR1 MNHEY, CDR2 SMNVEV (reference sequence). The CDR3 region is CASSSPGLAGGRSYEQYF. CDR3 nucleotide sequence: TGTGCCAGCAGTTCCCCGGGACTAGCGGGGGGGCGATCCTACGAGCAGTACTTC.

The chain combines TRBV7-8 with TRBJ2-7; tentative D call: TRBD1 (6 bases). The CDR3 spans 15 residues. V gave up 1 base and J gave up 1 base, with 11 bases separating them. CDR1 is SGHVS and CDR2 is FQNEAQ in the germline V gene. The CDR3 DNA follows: TGTGCCAGCAGCTTAGAAGTGAGGGGGTCCTACGAGCAGTACTTC. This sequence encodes CASSLEVRGSYEQYF.

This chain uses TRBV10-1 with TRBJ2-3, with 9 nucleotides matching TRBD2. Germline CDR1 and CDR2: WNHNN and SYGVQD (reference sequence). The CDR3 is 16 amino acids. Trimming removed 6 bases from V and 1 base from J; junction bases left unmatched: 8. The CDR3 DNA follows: TGCGCCAGCAGCGTAGGAAGCGGGGGGCGCACAGATACGCAGTATTTT. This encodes CASSVGSGGRTDTQYF.

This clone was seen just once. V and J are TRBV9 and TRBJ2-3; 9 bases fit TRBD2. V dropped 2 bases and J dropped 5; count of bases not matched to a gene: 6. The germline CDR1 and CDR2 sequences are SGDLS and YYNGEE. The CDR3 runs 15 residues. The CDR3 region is CASSVSGSRGDTQYF. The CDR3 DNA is TGTGCCAGCAGCGTTAGCGGGAGTAGGGGAGATACGCAGTATTTT.

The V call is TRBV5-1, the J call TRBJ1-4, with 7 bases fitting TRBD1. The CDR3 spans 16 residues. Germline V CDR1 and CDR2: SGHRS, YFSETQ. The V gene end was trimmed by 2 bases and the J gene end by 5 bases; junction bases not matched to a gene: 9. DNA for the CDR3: TGCGCCAGCAGCTTAACTGGGACAGATATAAATGAAAAACTGTTTTTT. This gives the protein CASSLTGTDINEKLFF.

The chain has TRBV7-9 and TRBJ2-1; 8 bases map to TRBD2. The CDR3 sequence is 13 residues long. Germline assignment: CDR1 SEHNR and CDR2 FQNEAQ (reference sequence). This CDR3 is CAGGLAGYNEQFF. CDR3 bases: TGTGCTGGGGGGCTAGCGGGCTACAATGAGCAGTTCTTC.

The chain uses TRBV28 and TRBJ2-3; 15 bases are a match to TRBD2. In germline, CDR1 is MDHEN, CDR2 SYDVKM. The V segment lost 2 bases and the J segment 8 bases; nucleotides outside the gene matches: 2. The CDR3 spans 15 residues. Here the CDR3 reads CASSLRGLAGGTQYF. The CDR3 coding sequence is TGTGCCAGCAGTTTAAGGGGACTAGCGGGAGGTACGCAGTATTTT.